The sample holds a few counts of the clone carrying this T cell receptor (beta chain). Its target is unknown. TCRdb's copy holds only in-frame clones and misses some; the assay was immunoSEQ multiplex PCR. The repertoire holds 27,000 or so clones, with around 87% as singletons. This specimen comes from a study of T cells in narcolepsy. General study results and limits: Autoreactive clone sequences were missing from some blood memory CD4+ repertoires. Autoreactive HCRT-specific and TRIB2-specific clonotypes were marked in same-patient CSF-versus-blood CD4+ comparisons.

Germline CDR1 reads MNHEY; CDR2 reads SVGAGI. Deletions cut 6 bases from V and 1 base from J, with 15 bases between. The CDR3 loop spans 15 amino acids. This sequence joins TRBV6-5 and TRBJ1-2; D is undetermined. This TCR derives from a human donor in good health. Material: memory (CD45RA-) CD4+ T cells from blood. DNA of the CDR3: TGTGCCAGCAGAACTGACACCTCCTTTAACTATGGCTACACCTTC. This encodes CASRTDTSFNYGYTF.